This T cell receptor (beta chain) comes out of a study of blood T cell repertoires in COVID-19 (dated by TCRdb to 2020 to 2022). About the full investigation: Samples from collaborators originated in the United States, Italy and Spain and spanned both the acute and convalescent phases of COVID-19. The prospective study material was composed of cDNA or gDNA derived from T cells, B-cell-depleted T cells, or PBMCs. Deeply sampled blood TCRbeta repertoires from subjects exposed to, actively infected with, or recovered from COVID-19 were included in the dataset. The repertoires were made available in a free public database intended to serve as a resource for research on the immune response to SARS-CoV-2. Samples were obtained from the ongoing ImmuneRACE study (first 160 participants) and from approximately 1,200 subjects provided by 6 global collaborators. The sample metadata nearly always contained a de-identified subject ID, COVID-19 status, age in years and sex. Where available, HLA class I and class II types were obtained from metadata supplied by the sample provider rather than from assay-based typing. Overall results and qualifications from the work: The quantity of clinical and demographic metadata differed by source and by participant and was supplied without curation.

TCRbeta CDR3 regions were amplified from genomic DNA using the immunoSEQ Assay, a bias-controlled multiplex PCR. The source study handled its data this way. Nucleated cell counts per sample were estimated from amplification of reference gene primers within the assay. To quantify the absolute abundance of each unique TCRbeta CDR3 rearrangement, sequence reads were collapsed and filtered. For each sample, productive Simpson clonality was calculated as the square root of Simpson's diversity index over productive rearrangements. TCRdb limited this immuneACCESS table to in-frame rearrangements with V and J called. A share of clones is missing; checked studies link under half to unresolved V genes, and the rest is unexplained. V, J and clone size are taken as reported in that table, and D and trimming were inferred from the DNA itself. Within this sample are 270,000 or so clones, with approximately 84% of them counted one time only. Of the sample, over 1.1% falls within the top ten clones.

Comment on this clone: No cognate antigen has been identified for it. There are no base qualities to consult, and no much larger clone falls within one base.

Via the germline V gene, CDR1 is MGHRA and CDR2 YSYEKL. Relative to germline, V is 2 bases shorter and J is 0 bases shorter, with 14 bases between their ends. Including the terminal cysteine and phenylalanine, the CDR3 comprises 17 residues. Only CDR3 DNA remains: 51 bases, in frame from the first base. One collaborating source in Seattle enrolled patients while the patients were actively infected and followed the patients over time throughout the course of disease. Whole blood was collected in K2EDTA tubes by collaborating institutions according to the institutions' own protocols. Collaborator samples were shipped for TCRbeta analysis as frozen whole blood, isolated PBMCs, or DNA extracted from either sample type.

The receptor was derived from a human donor with COVID-19, enrolled during active disease. The donor label of this sample is uncertain. Sequenced material: peripheral blood. The sequence joins TRBV4-1 to TRBJ2-1; a tentative D match to TRBD2 spans 5 bases. The CDR3 reads as follows: CASSQSGLGSSYNEQFF. The DNA reads TGCGCCAGCAGCCAATCTGGACTGGGGAGCTCCTACAATGAGCAGTTCTTC.